The source of this T cell receptor (beta chain) is a study of cytomegalovirus exposure and HLA in healthy donors. General study points: As was reported, the classifier diagnosed cytomegalovirus status with high specificity and sensitivity. In a later analysis, productive TCRs from donors in an Asian-associated ancestry cluster reportedly carried fewer N-insertions than the cohort mean.

In the PCR, 60 Vbeta and 13 Jbeta primers were used. Generated by immunoSEQ multiplex PCR, the TCRdb table keeps only in-frame clones and is missing some. The sample includes some 140,000 clones, almost 80% of them seen just once. With respect to this clone: As yet, its antigen is unknown.

This sequence originates from a man aged 18-30 years in good health and CMV-seronegative. The sequencing sample was made of PBMCs.

CDR3 bases: TGTGCCAGTAGCTCTGGGGCTAGCGGAGAGCAGTACTTC. Its protein is CASSSGASGEQYF. V gene TRBV19 combines with J gene TRBJ2-7; TRBD2 matches at 7 bases. The CDR3 is 13 residues long. The J segment lost 7 bases and the V segment lost 6 bases, leaving 9 bases of the junction unmatched. CDR1 is LNHDA and CDR2 is SQIVND in the germline V gene (reference sequence).